These 14 T cell receptor beta chains originate from one sample sequenced in a study of blood T cell repertoires in COVID-19. TCRdb's copy holds only in-frame clones and misses some; the assay was immunoSEQ multiplex PCR. In the table there are about 180,000 clones, roughly 88% of which are singletons. The sequencing input was peripheral blood. All receptors come from a human donor with active or convalescent COVID-19. The donor label of this sample is uncertain.

The CDR3 protein is CASSVAPRSDRISYEQYF. CDR3 nucleotides: TGTGCCAGCAGCGTAGCCCCGAGGAGTGATCGGATTTCCTACGAGCAGTACTTC. The J gene is TRBJ2-7, the V gene TRBV9; no reliable D call. CDR1 SGDLS and CDR2 YYNGEE come from the germline V gene. This CDR3 is 18 amino acids long. With 0 bases removed from V and 1 base from J, the gap between germline ends came to 20 bases.

This clone was counted once. This chain uses TRBV5-5 with TRBJ1-3; 9 bases line up with TRBD1. Trimming removed 1 base from V and 3 bases from J; junction bases left unmatched: 5. The CDR3 has 16 residues. The germline gives CDR1 SGHKS, CDR2 YYEKEE (reference sequence). The DNA for the CDR3 is TGTGCCAGCAGCTTGACTTGGGACAGGGTTGGAAACACCATATATTTT. It is translated as CASSLTWDRVGNTIYF.

This chain joins TRBV12-3 or TRBV12-4 and TRBJ1-1; maybe TRBD1 (5 bases). The ends were cut back, 0 bases at V and 7 bases at J, with 9 bases in the middle. There are 13 residues in the CDR3. The CDR3 region is CASSLAGRGEAFF. DNA for the CDR3: TGTGCCAGCAGTTTAGCAGGGAGGGGTGAAGCTTTCTTT.

The V call is TRBV12-3 or TRBV12-4, the J call TRBJ2-1; TRBD2 matches at 7 bases. The CDR3 has 13 amino acids. The junction had 5 bases not matched to a gene; V was cut back by 8 bases and J by 4 bases. The CDR3 loop reads CASWWGGYNEQFF. The CDR3 nucleotides are TGTGCCAGCTGGTGGGGGGGTTACAATGAGCAGTTCTTC.

The rearrangement uses TRBV7-6 and TRBJ2-5; no firm D call. The CDR3 length is 13 residues. CDR1 and CDR2 (germline): SGHVS, FNYEAQ. Trimming pared 2 bases from V and 2 bases from J, leaving 6 bases between. The DNA for the CDR3 is TGTGCCAGCAGCTTAAAGACTCAAGAGACCCAGTACTTC. Its translation is CASSLKTQETQYF.

The chain carries TRBV19 and TRBJ2-1; a weak D match, TRBD2 (6 bases). The CDR3 covers 17 residues. V lost 3 bases and J lost 0, with 15 bases in between. Germline lookup yields CDR1 LNHDA and CDR2 SQIVND (reference sequence). As DNA, the CDR3 is TGTGCCAGTAGTATTTTTTTAGCGGCGAGCTCCTACAATGAGCAGTTCTTC. Residues: CASSIFLAASSYNEQFF.

The V call is TRBV4-1, the J call TRBJ2-1; 9 nucleotides align to TRBD2. V gave up 0 bases and J gave up 0 bases; unmatched junction bases: 12. CDR3 length equals 20 residues. The germline V gene encodes CDR1 MGHRA and CDR2 YSYEKL. The CDR3 spells CASSQDPSSGRGGSYNEQFF. The CDR3 DNA reads TGCGCCAGCAGCCAAGATCCGAGTAGCGGGAGAGGCGGCTCCTACAATGAGCAGTTCTTC.

This chain connects TRBV6-5 to TRBJ1-2; maybe TRBD1 (6 bases). In germline, CDR1 is MNHEY, CDR2 SVGAGI. This CDR3 has 15 amino acids. With 6 bases removed from V and 4 bases from J, the gap between germline ends came to 18 bases. The CDR3 sequence: CASRLGGATGYGYTF. Written as DNA, the CDR3 is TGTGCCAGCAGGCTGGGGGGGGCGACGGGCTATGGCTACACCTTC.

The chain employs TRBV28 and TRBJ2-7, with D possibly TRBD2 on 5 matching bases. This CDR3 contains 16 residues. V lost 5 bases, J lost 2 bases, and 19 bases lay in between. CDR1 and CDR2 (germline): MDHEN, SYDVKM. CDR3 nucleotides: TGTGCCAGCAGTCCCGTCGGAGGAACAGACGCCTACGAGCAGTACTTC. Its translation is CASSPVGGTDAYEQYF.

This chain connects TRBV5-4 to TRBJ2-7; TRBD2 might be the D (6 bases). This CDR3 is 16 amino acids long. V was clipped by 0 bases and J by 6 bases, with 19 bases between them. The germline gives CDR1 SGHNT, CDR2 YYREEE (reference sequence). The CDR3 coding sequence is TGTGCCAGCAGCTTGGAATCTAGGGTGGAGGAGGGCGAGCAGTACTTC. Translated, it gives CASSLESRVEEGEQYF.

This chain joins TRBV27 and TRBJ2-3; 7 bases match TRBD1. The trim removed 2 bases at V and 2 bases at J, leaving 7 bases unmatched. The germline V gene has CDR1 MNHEY and CDR2 SMNVEV (reference sequence). The CDR3 loop spans 16 amino acids. CDR3 coding DNA: TGTGCCAGCAGTTTAAGGCAGGACAGGATCACAGATACGCAGTATTTT. Protein product: CASSLRQDRITDTQYF.

The chain couples TRBV10-3 to TRBJ2-7; no clear D gene. CDR1 and CDR2 (germline): ENHRY, SYGVKD. This CDR3 is 12 amino acids long. Trimming cost V 3 bases and J 4 bases, with 7 bases left between them. This CDR3 is CAISEQLYEQYF. DNA for the CDR3: TGTGCCATCAGTGAACAGCTTTACGAGCAGTACTTC.

The chain uses TRBV11-2 and TRBJ1-1; D uncertain. There are 14 residues in the CDR3. The ends were cut back, 1 base at V and 4 bases at J, with 10 bases in the middle. Germline values: CDR1 SGHAT, CDR2 FQNNGV. The CDR3 bases are TGTGCCAGCAGCTTAGCTCTCGCGAGCACTGAAGCTTTCTTT. Amino acids: CASSLALASTEAFF. The entire variable domain, with the rest obtained from reference TRBV11-2 and TRBJ1-1, is as follows: EAGVAQSPRYKIIEKRQSVAFWCNPISGHATLYWYQQILGQGPKLLIQFQNNGVVDDSQLPKDRFSAERLKGVDSTLKIQPAKLEDSAVYLCASSLALASTEAFFGQGTRLTVV.

This clone was picked up one time. The chain links TRBV29-1 to TRBJ1-2, with D tentatively TRBD1 (5 bases). The germline V gene encodes CDR1 SQVTM and CDR2 ANQGSEA. V lost 5 bases, J lost 1 base, and 20 bases lay in between. The CDR3 consists of 16 residues. The CDR3 sequence: CSVPLRVYASNYGYTF. CDR3 DNA: TGCAGCGTTCCACTCAGGGTATATGCAAGTAACTATGGCTACACCTTC.